The 11 T cell receptor beta chains below were found in one sample sequenced in a study of molecular identifiers for immune sequencing clone quantification. MiXCR, run by TCRdb on the PCR reads, gives a single entry per CDR3 protein. The sample has about 640,000 distinct CDR3 sequences; about 20% are singletons. Sequenced sample: naive CD8+ T cells from blood, with Jurkat cell RNA spiked in. The subset denotes: FACS-sorted CD8+CD4-CCR7+CD45RA+ naive T cells. The receptors here all came from a human donor in good health. Some libraries in this study had Jurkat cell RNA spiked in.

With respect to this clonotype: Since a much larger clone is just one base distant, this may be a read error. The CDR3 reads CASSRTESSGANALTF. CDR3 in DNA: TGCGCCAGCAGCCGCACAGAATCCTCTGGGGCCAACGCCCTGACTTTC. The J gene is TRBJ2-6, the V gene TRBV4-3; D is perhaps TRBD1 (5 bases). This CDR3 is 16 amino acids long. Per the germline V gene, CDR1 is LGHNA and CDR2 is YSLEER.

This clonotype was counted at least ten times. The chain links TRBV6-2 or TRBV6-3 to TRBJ2-7, with 9 bases matching TRBD2. The CDR3 has 15 residues. Germline assignment: CDR1 MNHEY and CDR2 SVGEGT. V dropped 6 bases and J dropped 5; count of bases not matched to a gene: 11. CDR3: CASSPPGLAGNEQYF. The CDR3 region has the DNA TGTGCCAGCAGCCCCCCGGGGCTAGCGGGGAACGAGCAGTACTTC.

This clonotype was detected many times. The V and J genes are TRBV6-1 and TRBJ2-7; D may be TRBD2 (5 bases). V was pared by 3 bases and J by 12 bases, with 21 bases between. The CDR3 sequence is 14 residues long. The germline CDR1 and CDR2 sequences are MNHNS and SASEGT. The CDR3 protein is CASSDGLVVGPRYF. The CDR3 bases are TGTGCCAGCAGTGACGGACTCGTCGTAGGACCCCGGTACTTC.

About this clonotype itself: Given a much more abundant clone one base away, this may be a read error. V usage is TRBV12-3 or TRBV12-4 and J usage is TRBJ2-3; no clear D. This CDR3 is built from 15 residues. Trimming cost V 2 bases and J 2 bases, with 11 bases left between them. The CDR3 nucleotides read TGTGCCAGCAGTTTACTCATTTTACCCACAGATACGCAGTATTTT. It specifies CASSLLILPTDTQYF.

This clonotype occurred once. A read error may explain this, as a much larger clone is one base away. The chain is built from TRBV30 and TRBJ2-3; D is possibly TRBD1 (5 bases). The J call is in doubt because the DNA end fits TRBJ1-5 better. The CDR3 has 14 amino acids. Germline CDR1 is GTSNPN and CDR2 is SVGIG (reference sequence). The CDR3 sequence: CAWSVGQGADTQHF. Written as DNA, the CDR3 is TGTGCCTGGAGTGTAGGGCAGGGAGCAGATACGCAGCATTTT.

This clonotype was seen ten or more times. This chain connects TRBV6-5 to TRBJ2-7; D not resolved. The CDR3 is 13 residues long. The V end was cut by 0 bases, the J end by 6 bases, with 9 bases between. Germline CDR1 reads MNHEY; CDR2 reads SVGAGI. Written as DNA, the CDR3 is TGTGCCAGCAGTTACTCGGCCCCATCCGAGCAGTACTTC. This gives the protein CASSYSAPSEQYF.

The chain links TRBV6-1 to TRBJ1-5; 7 nucleotides line up with TRBD1. The CDR3 is 14 amino acids. Germline CDR1 reads MNHNS; CDR2 reads SASEGT. J lost 4 bases, V lost 7 bases, and 7 bases had no gene match. The chain's CDR3 is CASIPGGTNQPQHF. The CDR3, as DNA: TGTGCCAGCATTCCAGGGGGAACTAATCAGCCCCAGCATTTT.

As concerns this clonotype: One end of the junction fails to match germline, which may point to a read error. The J gene is TRBJ2-5, the V gene TRBV29-1; D uncertain. CDR1 and CDR2 from the germline V gene are SQVTM and ANQGSEA. This CDR3 spans 12 amino acids. CDR3 sequence reads: CSVRAFQETQCF. As DNA, the CDR3 is TGCAGCGTACGGGCATTTCAAGAGACCCAGTGCTTC. The full variable domain, with the rest looked up from reference TRBV29-1 and TRBJ2-5, is SAVISQKPSRDICQRGTSLTIQCQVDSQVTMMFWYRQQPGQSLTLIATANQGSEATYESGFVIDKFPISRPNLTFSTLTVSNMSPEDSSIYLCSVRAFQETQCFGPGTRLLVL.

This clonotype was counted at least ten times. The rearrangement uses TRBV20-1 and TRBJ2-3, with TRBD2 matching 8 bases. The CDR3 loop spans 16 amino acids. Unmatched junction bases numbered 8, after V lost 0 bases and J lost 3 bases. CDR1 and CDR2 from the germline V gene are DFQATT and SNEGSKA (reference sequence). As DNA, the CDR3 is TGCAGTGCTAGAGATGAGCGGGGGAGCGGGACAGATACGCAGTATTTT. Translating gives CSARDERGSGTDTQYF.

This clonotype was observed a few times. The chain recombines TRBV4-1 with TRBJ2-2; D is unresolved. CDR1 and CDR2 from the germline V gene are MGHRA and YSYEKL. CDR3 length equals 17 residues. V lost 0 bases, J lost 0 bases, and 11 bases lay in between. Here the CDR3 reads CASSQESGVTNTGELFF. The CDR3 coding sequence is TGCGCCAGCAGCCAAGAATCGGGTGTTACGAACACCGGGGAGCTGTTTTTT.

The chain couples TRBV12-3 or TRBV12-4 to TRBJ2-5; 10 bases fit TRBD2. This CDR3 spans 15 amino acids. The V segment lost 5 bases and the J segment 3 bases; nucleotides outside the gene matches: 6. The CDR3 here is CASSNPGLAKETQYF. For the CDR3, the DNA is TGTGCCAGCAGTAACCCGGGACTAGCGAAAGAGACCCAGTACTTC.